This T cell receptor (beta chain) was recovered during a study of blood T cell repertoires in COVID-19. The wider study: In each case, the material was cDNA or gDNA derived from T cells, B-cell-depleted T cells, or PBMCs.

Germline loops: CDR1 KGHSY, CDR2 FQNENV. V gave up 1 base and J gave up 1 base, with 7 bases separating them. This CDR3 is 14 amino acids long. This clone was counted only a few times. In the authors' methods: Researchers report that nucleated cell counts were estimated from reference gene primer amplification. Using immunoSEQ multiplex PCR, the repertoire was profiled, and TCRdb retains in-frame clones only, with some absent. For V, J and clone size, that table is used; D and trimming come from the DNA. The table shows more than 350,000 clones, with 89% occurring only once. Seattle-derived patients entered the study during active infection and were followed longitudinally.

The receptor was isolated from a woman in her twenties or thirties with COVID-19, enrolled during active disease. Material for sequencing was peripheral blood. V gene TRBV16 combines with J gene TRBJ1-1; no clear D. CDR3 DNA sequence: TGTGCCAGCAGCCAATACCGTAGGAACACTGAAGCTTTCTTT. This gives the protein CASSQYRRNTEAFF.